Below, 27 T cell receptor beta chains from the same sample are listed, as sequenced in a study of identical twins. Via MiXCR, TCRdb re-called the 5' RACE reads, giving one row per CDR3 protein. The sample lists under 350,000 distinct CDR3 sequences; roughly 9.7% were seen once. These data were also reused for a study on yellow fever vaccine responses in identical twins.

The specimen sequenced was CD8+ T cells sorted from blood. These receptor sequences come from a woman aged 18-30 years in good health.

This clonotype has at least ten counts. The chain couples TRBV6-2 or TRBV6-3 to TRBJ1-1, with 8 bases matching TRBD1. CDR1 is MNHEY and CDR2 is SVGEGT in the germline V gene. CDR3 length: 14 amino acids. Trimming removed 6 bases from V and 2 bases from J; junction bases left unmatched: 5. The CDR3, as DNA: TGTGCCAGCAGCCCGGACAGGGAAAACACTGAAGCTTTCTTT. It is translated as CASSPDRENTEAFF.

This clonotype occurred many times. The gene calls are TRBV20-1 and TRBJ2-1; 10 bases fit TRBD2. Germline V gene data show CDR1 as DFQATT and CDR2 as SNEGSKA (reference sequence). The CDR3 has 16 residues. The trim removed 3 bases at V and 0 bases at J, leaving 5 bases unmatched. CDR3 sequence (DNA): TGCAGTGCTAGCACACCTAGCGGGGGCTCCTACAATGAGCAGTTCTTC. It translates to CSASTPSGGSYNEQFF.

The rearrangement joins TRBV7-9 to TRBJ2-2; 10 nucleotides match TRBD1. The CDR3 is 15 residues long. Germline V gives CDR1 SEHNR, CDR2 FQNEAQ (reference sequence). Germline trimming cut 3 bases from V and 5 bases from J; bases unmatched to any gene: 3. CDR3 residues: CASSFPGQGTGELFF. The DNA for the CDR3 is TGTGCCAGCAGCTTCCCGGGACAGGGGACCGGGGAGCTGTTTTTT.

This clonotype was counted a few times. This chain uses TRBV2 with TRBJ1-1; D not resolved. The CDR3 loop spans 14 amino acids. Trimming removed 5 bases from V and 1 base from J, with 11 bases in between. Germline V lookup: CDR1 SNHLY, CDR2 FYNNEI. CDR3 amino acids: CASSLTRANTEAFF. For the CDR3, the DNA is TGTGCCAGCAGTCTGACAAGGGCGAACACTGAAGCTTTCTTT.

The J gene is TRBJ2-7, the V gene TRBV20-1; the match to TRBD1 covers 10 bases. V trimming: 6 bases; J trimming: 4 bases; junction bases outside the gene matches: 12. The CDR3 totals 15 residues. Germline loops: CDR1 DFQATT, CDR2 SNEGSKA (reference sequence). The CDR3 DNA follows: TGCAGTGCCGACACCCAGGACAGGGGGACGTACGAGCAGTACTTC. Amino acids: CSADTQDRGTYEQYF.

This clonotype has at least ten counts. The V call is TRBV5-1, the J call TRBJ2-7, with 8 bases identical to TRBD1. CDR3 length: 15 amino acids. CDR1 and CDR2 from the germline V gene are SGHRS and YFSETQ. Trimming took 4 bases from V and 4 from J; bases not matched to a gene: 10. Here the CDR3 reads CASSLRTGSRYEQYF. CDR3 bases: TGCGCCAGCAGCCTTAGGACAGGGAGTAGATACGAGCAGTACTTC.

This clonotype has more than one count but fewer than ten. V and J are TRBV25-1 and TRBJ1-2; the D is unclear. Looked up from germline, CDR1 is MGHDK and CDR2 is SYGVNS. Trimming pared 3 bases from V and 6 bases from J, leaving 8 bases between. CDR3 length equals 12 residues. For the CDR3, the DNA is TGTGCCAGCAGTGAGGTACGGAATGGCTACACCTTC. Its protein is CASSEVRNGYTF.

This clonotype has a handful of counts. The V gene is TRBV7-2, the J gene TRBJ2-7; TRBD2 aligns across 7 bases. CDR3 length: 13 amino acids. Losses at the gene ends were 2 bases for V and 5 bases for J; bases not matched to a gene: 3. The V gene's germline CDR1 is SGHTA and CDR2 FQGNSA. In DNA, the CDR3 is TGTGCCAGCAGCTTAAGTGGGACTAACGAGCAGTACTTC. Translated: CASSLSGTNEQYF.

A few counts support this clonotype. The chain recombines TRBV6-1 with TRBJ1-5; TRBD1 agrees at 7 bases. The CDR3 runs 14 residues. Germline CDR1 reads MNHNS; CDR2 reads SASEGT. The ends lost 7 bases at V and 4 bases at J; junction bases unmatched: 7. DNA of the CDR3: TGTGCCAGCATCAACAGGGGAGTTAATCAGCCCCAGCATTTT. Translated: CASINRGVNQPQHF.

In regard to this clonotype: A much larger clone lies a single base off, so this may be a read error. The J gene is TRBJ2-5, the V gene TRBV20-1; D not resolved. This CDR3 has 16 amino acids. Germline CDR1 DFQATT, CDR2 SNEGSKA (reference sequence). For the CDR3, the DNA is TGCTGTGCTAGTTATGAGCTAAGTCCAAGTGGGGAGACCCAGTACTTC. Amino acid sequence: CCASYELSPSGETQYF.

CDR3 region: CSVEMDTGELFF. The CDR3 DNA reads as TGCAGCGTTGAAATGGATACCGGGGAGCTGTTTTTT. The chain combines TRBV29-1 with TRBJ2-2, with D hard to call. CDR1 is SQVTM and CDR2 is ANQGSEA in the germline V gene. The V and J ends lost 2 bases and 5 bases respectively, with 6 bases between them. The CDR3 runs to 12 residues.

There are many counts of this clonotype. CDR3 sequence (DNA): TGTGCCAGCAGTGAATTGGGGGCCACAGATACGCAGTATTTT. It is translated as CASSELGATDTQYF. The J gene is TRBJ2-3, the V gene TRBV25-1, with TRBD1 as a possible D gene (6 bases). The CDR3 is 14 amino acids. The germline V gene encodes CDR1 MGHDK and CDR2 SYGVNS. The V gene lost 1 base and the J gene lost 2 bases, with 7 bases spanning the gap.

This clonotype was seen only a few times. The rearrangement links TRBV27 to TRBJ2-3, with D perhaps TRBD2 (6 bases). V was trimmed by 10 bases and J by 5 bases, leaving 19 bases between them. CDR3 length equals 14 residues. Germline V CDR1 and CDR2: MNHEY, SMNVEV (reference sequence). CDR3 protein: CATSRGGRIDTQYF. Written as DNA, the CDR3 is TGTGCCACTTCCCGGGGAGGTCGGATAGATACGCAGTATTTT.

The chain carries TRBV6-1 and TRBJ2-1; 14 bases line up with TRBD2. With V trimmed by 5 bases and J by 7 bases, 7 bases remained unmatched. From germline, CDR1 is MNHNS and CDR2 SASEGT. CDR3 size: 16 residues. As DNA, the CDR3 is TGTGCCAGCAGTCAGTGGACTAGCGGGAGGTCAAATGAGCAGTTCTTC. It encodes CASSQWTSGRSNEQFF.

This rearrangement joins TRBV7-3 to TRBJ2-7; D perhaps matches TRBD2 (6 bases). V was pared by 6 bases and J by 0 bases, with 9 bases between. This CDR3 is 13 amino acids long. The germline V gene encodes CDR1 SGHTA and CDR2 FQGTGA. The DNA of the CDR3 is TGTGCCAGCAGGTCGGGGGTCTCCTACGAGCAGTACTTC. The encoded protein is CASRSGVSYEQYF.

There are many counts of this clonotype. The chain is built from TRBV5-6 and TRBJ2-7; a possible D gene is TRBD1 (5 bases). The V end was cut by 5 bases, the J end by 0 bases, with 9 bases between. This CDR3 comprises 13 residues. Per germline, CDR1 SGHDT and CDR2 YYEEEE. In nucleotides, the CDR3 is TGTGCCAGCAGGACAGCGAGCTCCTACGAGCAGTACTTC. It encodes CASRTASSYEQYF.

This clonotype came up many times. CDR3 nucleotides: TGCGCCAGCAGCCAAGCCTTCGGAGAAGGCAATGAGCAGTTCTTC. It encodes CASSQAFGEGNEQFF. J is TRBJ2-1 and V is TRBV4-1; D uncertain. Per the germline V gene, CDR1 is MGHRA and CDR2 is YSYEKL. The CDR3 has 15 residues. V was shortened by 1 base and J by 6 bases, with 13 bases between the two germline ends.

The genes are TRBV7-9 and TRBJ2-3, with 10 bases lining up with TRBD2. V dropped 5 bases and J dropped 6; count of bases not matched to a gene: 8. The CDR3 contains 15 residues. Germline V CDR1 and CDR2: SEHNR, FQNEAQ (reference sequence). The CDR3 loop reads CASSPERGGLDTQYF. The CDR3 DNA is TGTGCCAGCAGCCCTGAGCGGGGGGGGCTGGATACGCAGTATTTT. The full variable domain, with the rest looked up from reference TRBV7-9 and TRBJ2-3, is DTGVSQNPRHKITKRGQNVTFRCDPISEHNRLYWYRQTLGQGPEFLTYFQNEAQLEKSRLLSDRFSAERPKGSFSTLEIQRTEQGDSAMYLCASSPERGGLDTQYFGPGTRLTVL.

In this sample, this clonotype turned up many times. The chain combines TRBV28 with TRBJ1-1; unclear D gene. Germline V CDR1 and CDR2: MDHEN, SYDVKM. V lost 4 bases to trimming and J lost 10 bases, with 10 bases between them. This CDR3 comprises 11 residues. CDR3 coding DNA: TGTGCCAGCAGTTCCGGGCCTCGAGCTTTCTTT. It codes for CASSSGPRAFF.

This clonotype has a count of ten or more. The rearrangement joins TRBV12-3 or TRBV12-4 to TRBJ2-5; 10 bases align to TRBD2. The CDR3 extends over 15 amino acids. V dropped 1 base and J dropped 5; count of bases not matched to a gene: 4. The CDR3 DNA is TGTGCCAGCAGTTTAGTAGCGGGAGGATATGAGACCCAGTACTTC. Its translation is CASSLVAGGYETQYF.

The chain is built from TRBV7-6 and TRBJ2-3; TRBD2 is a possible D gene (6 bases). Germline V CDR1 and CDR2: SGHVS, FNYEAQ. The CDR3 totals 13 residues. The germline V and J ends were trimmed by 11 bases and 3 bases, with 15 bases remaining between them. In DNA form, the CDR3 reads TGTGCCGCGGGGCCAGGGATGACAGATACGCAGTATTTT. It is translated as CAAGPGMTDTQYF.

V is TRBV30 and J is TRBJ2-1; D is possibly TRBD1 or TRBD2 (5 bases each). V was pared by 5 bases and J by 7 bases, with 9 bases between. The CDR3 runs to 11 residues. Germline assignment: CDR1 GTSNPN and CDR2 SVGIG (reference sequence). For the CDR3, the DNA is TGTGCCTGGGAGGGGTGGAATGAGCAGTTCTTC. It encodes CAWEGWNEQFF.

This clonotype was picked up a small number of times. The V gene is TRBV14, the J gene TRBJ2-3; D is perhaps TRBD1 (5 bases). The CDR3 is 13 residues long. The germline V and J ends were trimmed by 3 bases and 6 bases, with 10 bases remaining between them. The V gene's germline CDR1 is SGHDN and CDR2 FVKESK. In DNA form, the CDR3 reads TGTGCCAGCAGCCAGCTACAGGTCGATACGCAGTATTTT. This codes for CASSQLQVDTQYF.

This chain joins TRBV11-2 and TRBJ1-1; no firm D call. The V gene's germline CDR1 is SGHAT and CDR2 FQNNGV. The V end was cut by 3 bases, the J end by 8 bases, with 13 bases between. The CDR3 loop spans 13 amino acids. CDR3 nucleotides: TGTGCCAGCAGCTTTTCGGACGGCCCGGAAGCTTTCTTT. Protein: CASSFSDGPEAFF.

The J gene is TRBJ1-1, the V gene TRBV19; no definite D call. There are 17 residues in the CDR3. Per the germline V gene, CDR1 is LNHDA and CDR2 is SQIVND (reference sequence). V shed 0 bases and J shed 1 base, with 15 bases lying between them. This CDR3 is CASSIDSFQKRNTEAFF. CDR3 bases: TGTGCCAGTAGTATAGACAGCTTTCAAAAGCGGAACACTGAAGCTTTCTTT.

The chain carries TRBV20-1 and TRBJ2-1, with D possibly TRBD1 on 6 matching bases. The V end lost 6 bases, the J end lost 4 bases, and 13 bases lay between the germline ends. Germline V gene data show CDR1 as DFQATT and CDR2 as SNEGSKA (reference sequence). The CDR3 sequence is 13 residues long. The CDR3 nucleotides are TGCAGTGCCCGGGACAAAGAATACAATGAGCAGTTCTTC. Encoded protein: CSARDKEYNEQFF.

The table lists this clonotype with a few counts. J is TRBJ2-7 and V is TRBV28, with 7 bases matching TRBD2. The CDR3 consists of 15 residues. V lost 6 bases to trimming and J lost 4 bases; unmatched junction nucleotides: 12. Germline assignment: CDR1 MDHEN and CDR2 SYDVKM. The CDR3 DNA reads TGTGCCAGCAGCCTCCGCCTAGGCGGGAGTTACGAGCAGTACTTC. Its translation: CASSLRLGGSYEQYF.